A selection of T cell receptor beta chains follows, all from one sample in a study of T cells after yellow fever vaccination. TCRdb itself ran the 5' RACE reads through MiXCR, one entry per CDR3 protein. The data show a few hundred thousand distinct CDR3 sequences, around 6.8% seen once. The material sequenced was PBMCs, taken about 41 days after the first yellow fever vaccination. Every receptor here comes from a man aged 18 to 29 who received the YFV17D yellow fever vaccine. The CDR3 runs from the conserved cysteine through the conserved F or W. The D gene is left open where the match is weak. Rows give clone size only sometimes, using once, few, many, or a class for an expanded clone.

d_call,clone_size,v_call,j_call,cdr3_nt,cdr3_aa
NA,few,TRBV29-1,TRBJ1-1,TGCAGCGTTGAAGACGGGGCGAACACTGAAGCTTTCTTT,CSVEDGANTEAFF
NA,NA,TRBV27,TRBJ2-3,TGTGCCAGCAGTTCTGAGGGGGGCTACAGGACGCAGTATTTT,CASSSEGGYRTQYF
TRBD1,few,TRBV27,TRBJ2-4,TGTGCCAGCCGTTTGACAGGGGCCTCAAACATTCAGTACTTC,CASRLTGASNIQYF
TRBD1,few,TRBV10-3,TRBJ1-1,TGTGCCATCAGCCCGGGACAGTACACTGAAGCTTTCTTT,CAISPGQYTEAFF
NA,many,TRBV25-1,TRBJ2-5,TGTGCCAGCAGTGAATACGTGGGCGAGACCCAGTACTTC,CASSEYVGETQYF
TRBD1,NA,TRBV7-2,TRBJ2-7,TGTGCCACCCGACAGGGGGGGGGCCACGAGCAGTACTTC,CATRQGGGHEQYF
NA,NA,TRBV20-1,TRBJ2-3,TGCAGTGCTAAAATACTAGGCCTAAGGGTGGATACGCAGTATTTT,CSAKILGLRVDTQYF
NA,NA,TRBV20-1,TRBJ2-5,TGCAGTGCCCCGGGCCTTGGGGCAGGGTTCGAGACCCAGTACTTC,CSAPGLGAGFETQYF
NA,few,TRBV6-2/TRBV6-3,TRBJ2-6,TGTGCCAGCAGTCCTCGGGGTGGCGCTGGGGCCAACGTCCTGACTTTC,CASSPRGGAGANVLTF
NA,NA,TRBV20-1,TRBJ1-1,TGCAGTGCTAGAGGCCGCACAGGGAACACTGAAGCTTTCTTT,CSARGRTGNTEAFF
NA,few,TRBV10-3,TRBJ2-1,TGTGCCATCAGTGAGGAACTAACTAGCCGCAATGAGCAGTTCTTC,CAISEELTSRNEQFF
NA,few,TRBV11-1,TRBJ1-1,TGTGCCAGCAGCGGTGGGACTCTGGCTTTCTTT,CASSGGTLAFF
NA,few,TRBV3-1,TRBJ2-5,TGTGCCAGCAGCCTGGGCTACAGGAGCCTCCAAGAGACCCAGTACTTC,CASSLGYRSLQETQYF
NA,NA,TRBV10-3,TRBJ1-2,TGTGCCATCTCGAACAGGGAGAACTATGGCTACACCTTC,CAISNRENYGYTF
NA,few,TRBV28,TRBJ2-5,TGTGCCAGCAGGGCATGGGGGGTTGGGGAGACCCAGTACTTC,CASRAWGVGETQYF
TRBD1,few,TRBV18,TRBJ2-1,TGTGCCAGCTCACCCGGGACAGGGTTATCGTATGAGCAGTTCTTC,CASSPGTGLSYEQFF
TRBD2,many,TRBV9,TRBJ2-5,TGTGCCAGCAGCGAGGGACTAGCCGTGACCCAGTACTTC,CASSEGLAVTQYF
NA,many,TRBV5-1,TRBJ2-1,TGCGCCAGCAGCTCTTTCAGGGCGTCCGGCTCCTACAATGAGCAGTTCTTC,CASSSFRASGSYNEQFF
NA,NA,TRBV7-6,TRBJ1-2,TGTGCCAGCAGCCACCAGTCCTCTGGGGGCTATGGCTACACCTTC,CASSHQSSGGYGYTF
TRBD1,many,TRBV5-8,TRBJ1-5,TGTGCCAGCAGCCAAGGGACAGGCGATCAGCCCCAGCATTTT,CASSQGTGDQPQHF
NA,few,TRBV20-1,TRBJ2-1,TGCAGTGCTACCAGTCTTCGGGGCTCCTACAATGAGCAGTTCTTC,CSATSLRGSYNEQFF
TRBD1,many,TRBV24-1,TRBJ2-3,TGTGCCACCAGTGGATCGGACAGGGGCATCACAGATACGCAGTATTTT,CATSGSDRGITDTQYF
TRBD1,NA,TRBV6-5,TRBJ1-3,TGTGCCAGCAGTTATCAGGGGGGCTCTGGAAACACCATATATTTT,CASSYQGGSGNTIYF
TRBD2,NA,TRBV5-1,TRBJ2-3,TGCGCCAGCAGTTCCGGGACTAGCGGGGTGAGCACAGATACGCAGTATTTT,CASSSGTSGVSTDTQYF
NA,many,TRBV4-3,TRBJ2-7,TGCGCCAGCAGCCAAGACAGGTCTCCCTACGAGCAGTACTTC,CASSQDRSPYEQYF
NA,few,TRBV5-1,TRBJ2-3,TGCGCCAGCAGCATCAAACAGGGAGGAGTCACAGATACGCAGTATTTT,CASSIKQGGVTDTQYF
TRBD1,NA,TRBV19,TRBJ1-1,TGTGCCAGTAGTCCTTTGACAGGGGGCGGTGCTGAAGCTTTCTTT,CASSPLTGGGAEAFF
NA,NA,TRBV12-3/TRBV12-4,TRBJ2-3,TGTGCCAGCAGGACATGGGAAGCAGATACGCAGTATTTT,CASRTWEADTQYF
TRBD1,NA,TRBV11-1,TRBJ2-3,TGTGCCAGCAGCTCGATGGCCGGCCGGGACAGGGGCCCACGGGGTACGCAGTATTTT,CASSSMAGRDRGPRGTQYF
TRBD1,few,TRBV7-2,TRBJ2-7,TGTGCCAGCAGCTTCTCCGGGACAGGACTGGGCGAGCAGTACTTC,CASSFSGTGLGEQYF
NA,NA,TRBV5-4,TRBJ1-1,TGTGCCAGCAGCTTGGAAGGGGGGAGAGAAGCTTTCTTT,CASSLEGGREAFF
NA,few,TRBV7-9,TRBJ1-6,TGTGCCAGCAGCTTAGATGGTAATTCACCCCTCCACTTT,CASSLDGNSPLHF
NA,NA,TRBV5-6,TRBJ2-5,TGTGCCAGCAGCCGTCCCCGGGAGCCTAGACAGTACTTC,CASSRPREPRQYF
NA,NA,TRBV20-1,TRBJ1-5,TGCAGTGCTAGGGACCCTAACCGGGGCAATCAGCCCCAGCATTTT,CSARDPNRGNQPQHF
TRBD1,NA,TRBV11-2,TRBJ2-7,TGTGCCAGCAGCTTAGATTGGTCGCCAGGACAGGGCATCTCCTATAGGCAGTACTTC,CASSLDWSPGQGISYRQYF
TRBD1,many,TRBV7-2,TRBJ1-2,TGTGCCAGCAGCCCAGACAGGGGGACTTATGGCTACACCTTC,CASSPDRGTYGYTF
NA,NA,TRBV6-5,TRBJ1-5,TGTGCCAGCAGTTACGATAAAGGGGGCAATCAGCCCCAGCATTTT,CASSYDKGGNQPQHF
NA,few,TRBV6-2/TRBV6-3,TRBJ2-7,TGTGCCAGCAGTTACTCGGGCCCCTACGAGCAGTACTTC,CASSYSGPYEQYF
NA,few,TRBV4-2,TRBJ1-2,TGTGCCAGCAGCCAATCTATGGGGCAGCCCGATGGCTACACCTTC,CASSQSMGQPDGYTF
NA,NA,TRBV10-3,TRBJ2-7,TGTGCCATCAGCGAAAGGCAGATCTACGAGCAGTACTTC,CAISERQIYEQYF
TRBD1,few,TRBV20-1,TRBJ2-1,TGCAGTGCTAGAGATGGGACAGGGCTTTTCAATGAGCAGTTCTTC,CSARDGTGLFNEQFF
TRBD2,NA,TRBV20-1,TRBJ2-5,TGCAGTGCAAAAACTATCCTAGCGGGGGGTCCCGTTGTTTCATGGGAGACCCAGTACTTC,CSAKTILAGGPVVSWETQYF
NA,few,TRBV5-6,TRBJ1-6,TGTGCCAGCACCGTCCTAGACAGAATTCGGTCACCCCTCCACTTT,CASTVLDRIRSPLHF
NA,few,TRBV7-8,TRBJ1-1,TGTGCCAGCAGCTTAGATTGGACGGGGACTGAAGCTTTCTTT,CASSLDWTGTEAFF
TRBD2,NA,TRBV30,TRBJ2-1,TGTGCCTGGAGTGAGGGGACTAGCGGGGGGAATGAGCAGTTCTTC,CAWSEGTSGGNEQFF
NA,few,TRBV6-2/TRBV6-3,TRBJ2-1,TGTGCCAGCAGTGACCCGCCTCGAGGTGAGCAGTTCTTC,CASSDPPRGEQFF
TRBD2,NA,TRBV12-3/TRBV12-4,TRBJ2-1,TGTGCCAGCGCCGGGTTAGCGGGGGTCAATGAGCAGTTCTTC,CASAGLAGVNEQFF
NA,NA,TRBV2,TRBJ2-7,TGTGCCAGCACCTGGGCCCGATACGAGCAGTACTTC,CASTWARYEQYF